These 32 T cell receptor beta chains came from one sample sequenced in a study of monozygotic twins with inflammatory bowel disease (dated by TCRdb to about 2019). Library generation was performed with 5' RACE. Reads for this sample came from an Illumina HiSeq 2500. Each entry corresponds to one CDR3 protein sequence from reads that TCRdb reprocessed, and DNA is not given. Per the sample table, the count is approximately 400,000 distinct CDR3 sequences. More than 2% of the sample is in the top ten clones. The material sequenced was blood. The origin of the receptors is a human donor with ulcerative colitis or Crohn's disease, or a healthy co-twin of an affected twin (not recorded which).

The chain combines TRBV6-6 with TRBJ2-7; TCRdb proposes TRBD1, but this gene call is untestable without DNA. CDR1 MNHNY and CDR2 SVGAGI come from the germline V gene (reference sequence). CDR3 length: 14 residues. The CDR3 sequence: CASSLSGQQVAQYF.

The gene calls are TRBV29-1 and TRBJ1-1. Germline lookup yields CDR1 SQVTM and CDR2 ANQGSEA. CDR3 length: 13 residues. The CDR3 sequence is CSAPRDGNTEAFF.

The chain employs TRBV10-3 and TRBJ2-3; the TCRdb D gene call, TRBD1, has no DNA to confirm it. The germline CDR1 and CDR2 sequences are ENHRY and SYGVKD. This CDR3 has 14 residues. The CDR3 sequence is CAISSQGKTDTQYF.

This chain connects TRBV19 to TRBJ1-1. The germline gives CDR1 LNHDA, CDR2 SQIVND (reference sequence). CDR3 length: 13 amino acids. CDR3 sequence: CASKTRANTEAFF.

J is TRBJ1-6 and V is TRBV5-8; TCRdb indicates TRBD1, and absent DNA this call remains unverified. Germline CDR1 and CDR2: SGHTS and YDEGEE. The CDR3 has 15 residues. This chain's CDR3 is CASSPRDGFNSPLHF.

The CDR3: CASSPDRKEQYF. The chain combines TRBV18 with TRBJ2-7; lacking DNA, the TRBD1 call made by TCRdb goes unchecked. The germline CDR1 and CDR2 sequences are KGHSH and LQKENI. This CDR3 contains 12 residues.

This sequence joins TRBV28 and TRBJ1-4; there is no DNA to check the TCRdb D call of TRBD1. Germline lookup yields CDR1 MDHEN and CDR2 SYDVKM. The CDR3 is 19 amino acids. This CDR3 reads CASSLYGQKPLTHPEKLFF.

The chain uses TRBV18 and TRBJ1-4; TCRdb outputs TRBD1, but without DNA this stays unchecked. The CDR3 spans 16 residues. Germline-derived CDR1 and CDR2 are KGHSH and LQKENI. The CDR3 spells CASSPPGQATNEKLFF.

This chain joins TRBV6-1 and TRBJ2-7; TCRdb designates TRBD1, a call that cannot be tested without DNA. The CDR3 runs to 14 residues. Germline CDR1 reads MNHNS; CDR2 reads SASEGT. This CDR3 reads CASSWDRSSYEQYF.

The J gene is TRBJ2-1, the V gene TRBV27; TCRdb designates TRBD1, a call that cannot be tested without DNA. Germline V gene data show CDR1 as MNHEY and CDR2 as SMNVEV (reference sequence). This CDR3 region has 14 residues. CDR3 sequence: CASRGTGNSNEQFF.

V usage is TRBV3-1 and J usage is TRBJ2-7; as DNA is missing, the TRBD1 call by TCRdb cannot be tested. In germline, CDR1 is LGHDT, CDR2 YNNKEL (reference sequence). This CDR3 has 12 residues. The CDR3 loop reads CASSLRDTEQYF.

V usage is TRBV30 and J usage is TRBJ1-2. This CDR3 is built from 11 residues. The germline CDR1 and CDR2 sequences are GTSNPN and SVGIG (reference sequence). CDR3 residues: CAWARDYGYTF.

This rearrangement joins TRBV7-9 to TRBJ2-5; lacking DNA, the TRBD2 call made by TCRdb goes unchecked. The CDR3 has 15 residues. Germline V CDR1 and CDR2: SEHNR, FQNEAQ (reference sequence). The CDR3 here is CASSSGLAGKETQYF.

This chain connects TRBV4-2 to TRBJ2-1; TCRdb's assignment of TRBD1 cannot be checked, as there is no DNA. CDR3 length: 14 amino acids. Germline V gene data show CDR1 as LGHNA and CDR2 as YNFKEQ. CDR3 sequence reads: CASSPWDSYNEQFF.

The rearrangement links TRBV6-1 to TRBJ2-3; without DNA, the TCRdb call of TRBD1 cannot be checked. From germline, CDR1 is MNHNS and CDR2 SASEGT. The CDR3 contains 18 residues. CDR3: CASSRQGPRWGTADTQYF.

The chain combines TRBV5-1 with TRBJ2-7; lacking DNA, the TRBD1 call made by TCRdb goes unchecked. Germline-derived CDR1 and CDR2 are SGHRS and YFSETQ. This CDR3 has 13 amino acids. CDR3 residues: CASHDRTGYEQYF.

The V call is TRBV29-1, the J call TRBJ1-2. CDR3 length: 11 residues. Germline loops: CDR1 SQVTM, CDR2 ANQGSEA. This CDR3 reads CSAGGNHGYTF.

The V call is TRBV20-1, the J call TRBJ1-2; TCRdb outputs TRBD1, but without DNA this stays unchecked. Germline lookup yields CDR1 DFQATT and CDR2 SNEGSKA (reference sequence). The CDR3 contains 12 residues. CDR3 loop: CSAQVGGYGYTF.

This chain connects TRBV6-1 to TRBJ2-5; TCRdb designates TRBD1, a call that cannot be tested without DNA. The CDR3 has 15 amino acids. CDR1 and CDR2 from the germline V gene are MNHNS and SASEGT. CDR3: CASRAGQAFQETQYF.

J is TRBJ2-1 and V is TRBV28; TCRdb selects TRBD2, and the lack of DNA leaves this call unchecked. From germline, CDR1 is MDHEN and CDR2 SYDVKM. The CDR3 is 16 amino acids. The CDR3 protein is CASSPLVAGEDNEQFF.

The CDR3 reads CSARKLTRQDYNSPLHF. The chain uses TRBV20-1 and TRBJ1-6; lacking DNA, the TRBD1 call made by TCRdb goes unchecked. The germline CDR1 and CDR2 sequences are DFQATT and SNEGSKA (reference sequence). The CDR3 is 17 amino acids.

CDR3 residues: CASRADRDQPQHF. The chain links TRBV6-5 to TRBJ1-5; TCRdb gives TRBD1 as the D gene, but with no DNA this cannot be confirmed. Germline assignment: CDR1 MNHEY and CDR2 SVGAGI. The CDR3 runs 13 residues.

The V gene is TRBV7-2, the J gene TRBJ1-1; TCRdb indicates TRBD1, and absent DNA this call remains unverified. The CDR3 has 14 residues. Germline V gene lookup returns CDR1 SGHTA and CDR2 FQGNSA. The CDR3 is CASSSHRGGTEAFF.

The J gene is TRBJ2-3, the V gene TRBV12-3 or TRBV12-4; there is no DNA to check the TCRdb D call of TRBD2. This CDR3 comprises 16 residues. CDR3 loop: CASRPRTSGATDTQYF.

The rearrangement links TRBV7-2 to TRBJ2-1; the D call from TCRdb, TRBD1, cannot be confirmed without DNA. Germline CDR1 reads SGHTA; CDR2 reads FQGNSA. This CDR3 has 15 amino acids. The CDR3 region is CASSFSGGVENEQFF.

The V call is TRBV5-1, the J call TRBJ2-3; there is no DNA to check the TCRdb D call of TRBD2. The CDR3 extends over 15 amino acids. Germline lookup yields CDR1 SGHRS and CDR2 YFSETQ. Here the CDR3 reads CASSLESGGRDTQYF.

The chain couples TRBV4-3 to TRBJ1-4. This CDR3 spans 14 amino acids. Germline CDR1 is LGHNA and CDR2 is YSLEER. CDR3 residues: CASSQDRENVKLFF.

This sequence joins TRBV7-2 and TRBJ2-3. Per germline, CDR1 SGHTA and CDR2 FQGNSA. The CDR3 is 17 amino acids. CDR3 residues: CASSLRGGLLVTDTQYF. Filled out from reference TRBV7-2 and TRBJ2-3, the complete variable domain reads GAGVSQSPSNKVTEKGKDVELRCDPISGHTALYWYRQSLGQGLEFLIYFQGNSAPDKSGLPSDRFSAERTGGSVSTLTIQRTQQEDSAVYLCASSLRGGLLVTDTQYFGPGTRLTVL.

The rearrangement uses TRBV29-1 and TRBJ2-6. From germline, CDR1 is SQVTM and CDR2 ANQGSEA. The CDR3 loop spans 14 amino acids. The CDR3 sequence is CSVVPVSGANVLTF.

The V call is TRBV4-2, the J call TRBJ2-7. CDR3 size: 13 residues. The germline V gene has CDR1 LGHNA and CDR2 YNFKEQ. Here the CDR3 reads CASSLQVWNEQYF.

This chain links TRBV11-2 with TRBJ2-3; no DNA is available, so the TRBD2 call from TCRdb remains unchecked. CDR1 and CDR2 from the germline V gene are SGHAT and FQNNGV. CDR3 length: 20 amino acids. The CDR3 reads CASSLIVGGAAGGPRDTQYF.

This chain links TRBV5-1 with TRBJ1-1; absent DNA, TCRdb's TRBD1 call cannot be checked. The germline V gene encodes CDR1 SGHRS and CDR2 YFSETQ. The CDR3 extends over 16 amino acids. The CDR3 spells CASRGGPINMNTEAFF.